Below are 4 T cell receptor beta chains sequenced from a single sample in a study of blood T cell repertoires in COVID-19. The protocol was immunoSEQ multiplex PCR, while the TCRdb copy is restricted to in-frame clones and leaves out a portion. The sample carries more than 150,000 clones, about four fifths recorded once. The source material was peripheral blood. These receptors all stem from a human donor in a cohort sampled during active COVID-19.

The rearrangement joins TRBV7-3 to TRBJ2-3; D might be TRBD1 (6 bases). The CDR3 is 15 residues long. Trimming stripped 5 bases from V and 1 base from J, with 13 bases between. The germline gives CDR1 SGHTA, CDR2 FQGTGA. The CDR3 DNA reads TGTGCCAGCAGCCTCCACCCAGGGGGCACAGATACGCAGTATTTT. Residues: CASSLHPGGTDTQYF.

Only a few counts were recorded for this clone. This sequence joins TRBV5-4 and TRBJ2-7; D not resolved. The V and J ends lost 0 bases and 2 bases respectively, with 9 bases between them. The CDR3 runs 14 residues. The germline gives CDR1 SGHNT, CDR2 YYREEE (reference sequence). The CDR3 coding sequence is TGTGCCAGCAGCTTGGGTCAGGCCCCCTACGAGCAGTACTTC. This codes for CASSLGQAPYEQYF.

There are a few counts of this clone. The gene calls are TRBV4-2 and TRBJ2-3, with D possibly being TRBD2 (6 bases). Germline V gene data show CDR1 as LGHNA and CDR2 as YNFKEQ. Trimming removed 0 bases from V and 6 bases from J, with 19 bases in between. CDR3 length: 17 residues. The CDR3 protein is CASSQDMPGSRGDTQYF. CDR3 bases: TGTGCCAGCAGCCAAGATATGCCCGGCTCCCGGGGGGATACGCAGTATTTT.

This clone was seen just once. The gene calls are TRBV3-1 (or the pseudogene TRBV3-2) and TRBJ2-7, with no clear D. The germline V gene encodes CDR1 LGHDT and CDR2 YNNKEL (reference sequence). The CDR3 is made up of 13 amino acids. Trimming pared 3 bases from V and 3 bases from J, leaving 9 bases between. The CDR3 nucleotides read TGTGCCAGCAGCCATGGCGGATACTACGAGCAGTACTTC. Translated: CASSHGGYYEQYF.